The clone carrying this T cell receptor (beta chain) was recorded only once. What it binds is not known. The protocol was immunoSEQ multiplex PCR, while the TCRdb copy is restricted to in-frame clones and leaves out a portion. The table has 120,000 or so clones, about 89% seen once. This sample is part of a study of T cell responses to AZD1222 COVID-19 vaccine. Study-wide points: Clonal diversity was possibly underestimated, and the donors were mostly white British, with more females. Spike-specific TCR breadth and depth both grew after two AZD1222 doses. Unmutated variant regions reportedly attract nearly half of all spike-specific TCRs.

This CDR3 is built from 13 residues. Trimming stripped 3 bases from V and 5 bases from J, with 8 bases between. The TCR was taken from an adult in good health. Sequenced here: peripheral blood, sampled on day 0 of AZD1222 vaccination. The genes are TRBV12-3 or TRBV12-4 and TRBJ1-5; D is undetermined. The CDR3 spells CASSFTAYQPQHF. The CDR3 DNA sequence: TGTGCCAGCAGTTTCACAGCGTATCAGCCCCAGCATTTT.